The 2 T cell receptor beta chains below come from one sample, sequenced in a study of T cell repertoires in cytomegalovirus infection. From the reads, TCRdb called clonotypes with MiXCR, one entry per CDR3 protein. The data hold hundreds of thousands of distinct CDR3 sequences, with under 40% observed a single time. Sequencing used PBMCs. The receptor set was obtained from a human donor in good health (CMV status not recorded). Some clones in this sample may be carry-over from other donors' samples.

The gene calls are TRBV19 and TRBJ1-1; TRBD1 might be the D (6 bases). The CDR3 runs 14 residues. Germline assignment: CDR1 LNHDA and CDR2 SQIVND (reference sequence). Trimming cost V 5 bases and J 4 bases, with 14 bases left between them. CDR3 DNA sequence: TGTGCCAGTAGTTTCCTTACAGGGCCCACTGAAGCTTTCTTT. This translates into CASSFLTGPTEAFF.

V and J are TRBV24-1 and TRBJ2-1, with D possibly TRBD2 on 6 matching bases. The V gene lost 4 bases and the J gene lost 1 base, with 10 bases spanning the gap. The CDR3 has 15 amino acids. Germline V gives CDR1 KGHDR, CDR2 SFDVKD. The CDR3 loop reads CATSEAGQSYNEQFF. DNA of the CDR3: TGTGCCACCAGTGAGGCGGGGCAGTCCTACAATGAGCAGTTCTTC.